Below are 5 T cell receptor beta chains sequenced from a single sample in a study of cytomegalovirus exposure and HLA in healthy donors. Sequencing was performed with immunoSEQ multiplex PCR; in TCRdb, only in-frame clones are kept and a portion is missing. The profile shows 100,000 to 150,000 clones, 70% to 90% of them singletons. Sequencing was done on a sample of PBMCs. Receptor source: a woman aged 25 to 39 in good health and CMV-seronegative.

For the CDR3, the DNA is TGTGCCAGCAGTGCCTTAGACAGGACGCCTGCCAAAAACATTCAGTACTTC. It translates to CASSALDRTPAKNIQYF. This chain links TRBV6-1 with TRBJ2-4; possible D gene TRBD1, 6 bases. CDR1 MNHNS and CDR2 SASEGT come from the germline V gene. Trimming shortened V by 4 bases and J by 1 base, and 17 bases separated the two germline ends. The CDR3 runs 17 residues.

The chain carries TRBV9 and TRBJ1-2; 8 bases match TRBD1. CDR1 and CDR2 (germline): SGDLS, YYNGEE. CDR3 length equals 15 residues. V shed 0 bases and J 5 bases; nucleotides not matched to a gene: 6. The DNA of the CDR3 is TGTGCCAGCAGCGTAGCTGGGACAGGTAATTATGGCTACACCTTC. Protein sequence: CASSVAGTGNYGYTF. Full variable domain (outside the CDR3, taken from reference TRBV9 and TRBJ1-2): DSGVTQTPKHLITATGQRVTLRCSPRSGDLSVYWYQQSLDQGLQFLIQYYNGEERAKGNILERFSAQQFPDLHSELNLSSLELGDSALYFCASSVAGTGNYGYTFGSGTRLTVV.

In DNA form, the CDR3 reads TGTGCCTCGGGGACAGGTACTAATGAAAAACTGTTTTTT. Encoded protein: CASGTGTNEKLFF. The chain employs TRBV30 and TRBJ1-4; 8 bases line up with TRBD1. The CDR3 totals 13 residues. The trim removed 7 bases at V and 2 bases at J, leaving 3 bases unmatched. Per germline, CDR1 GTSNPN and CDR2 SVGIG (reference sequence).

This chain uses TRBV27 with TRBJ1-4; 7 bases align to TRBD1. CDR1 and CDR2 (germline): MNHEY, SMNVEV (reference sequence). The CDR3 runs 16 residues. Trimming removed 2 bases from V and 10 bases from J; junction bases left unmatched: 13. The CDR3 region is CASSLVSLPPGGKLFF. CDR3 in DNA: TGTGCCAGCAGTTTAGTCTCCTTACCCCCAGGGGGAAAACTGTTTTTT.

The CDR3 region has the DNA TGTGCCAGCAGCTCCACTCGACAGGGTAGAGAGCAGTACTTC. Its protein product is CASSSTRQGREQYF. This chain uses TRBV7-8 with TRBJ2-7; 7 bases fit TRBD1. The V gene end was trimmed by 4 bases and the J gene end by 7 bases; junction bases not matched to a gene: 10. The CDR3 has 14 residues. CDR1 is SGHVS, CDR2 FQNEAQ, per germline. Full variable domain (outside the CDR3, taken from reference TRBV7-8 and TRBJ2-7): GAGVSQSPRYKVAKRGQDVALRCDPISGHVSLFWYQQALGQGPEFLTYFQNEAQLDKSGLPSDRFFAERPEGSVSTLKIQRTQQEDSAVYLCASSSTRQGREQYFGPGTRLTVT.